This TCR beta chain emerged from a study of blood T cell repertoires in COVID-19. Profiled with immunoSEQ multiplex PCR; TCRdb holds only in-frame clones, not every one. The table lists about 190,000 clones, around 84% of them singletons. Germline loops: CDR1 SGDLS, CDR2 YYNGEE. The CDR3 sequence is 15 residues long. J lost 8 bases, V lost 0 bases, and 7 bases had no gene match. The genes are TRBV9 and TRBJ1-4; 7 nucleotides align to TRBD1. This receptor was identified in a man younger than 45 with active or convalescent COVID-19. Source material: peripheral blood. The DNA for the CDR3 is TGTGCCAGCAGCGTAGCCCAAGGGGGCCGGGAAAAACTGTTTTTT. As protein: CASSVAQGGREKLFF.